One sample yielded the 24 T cell receptor beta chains listed below, sequenced in a study of regulatory T cells in long-lasting Graves disease. Time point given: persistent/refractory GD, antithyroid drugs over 5 years with positive TRAb. PBMC-extracted RNA yielded the TCR library. Arm-PCR of CDR3 regions and iRepertoire HTBI primers were used to build TCR beta libraries. TCRdb ran MiXCR on the multiplex PCR reads and lists one entry per CDR3 protein. The sample records 300,000 or so distinct CDR3 sequences, roughly a fifth being singletons. Sequenced here: peripheral blood mononuclear cells (PBMCs), sampled when the disease was refractory, from a patient treated with antithyroid drugs. These receptors were collected from a female donor with Graves disease.

The chain joins TRBV11-2 to TRBJ2-1, with 8 bases aligning to TRBD2. Germline V CDR1 and CDR2: SGHAT, FQNNGV. This CDR3 is 16 amino acids long. Unmatched junction bases numbered 15, after V lost 6 bases and J lost 8 bases. The CDR3 region is CASRRIGTSAVYEQFF. The CDR3 DNA reads TGTGCCAGCAGGAGAATCGGGACTAGTGCGGTCTATGAGCAGTTCTTC.

There are many counts of this clonotype. The genes are TRBV28 and TRBJ2-2; TRBD2 is a possible D gene (6 bases). The CDR3 sequence is 14 residues long. V was cut by 4 bases and J by 5 bases, with 11 bases left in between. Germline CDR1 reads MDHEN; CDR2 reads SYDVKM. For the CDR3, the DNA is TGTGCCAGCAGTTCCTCCGGGGGAACCGGGGAGCTGTTTTTT. It codes for CASSSSGGTGELFF.

This clonotype was picked up many times. The chain couples TRBV28 to TRBJ1-1; D gene ambiguous. Trimming took 6 bases from V and 6 from J, leaving 8 bases between them. Germline-derived CDR1 and CDR2 are MDHEN and SYDVKM. The CDR3 spans 11 residues. The CDR3 is CASSLGSEAFF. The CDR3 region has the DNA TGTGCCAGCAGCTTGGGGTCTGAAGCTTTCTTT. Full variable domain (remainder filled in from reference TRBV28 and TRBJ1-1): DVKVTQSSRYLVKRTGEKVFLECVQDMDHENMFWYRQDPGLGLRLIYFSYDVKMKEKGDIPEGYSVSREKKERFSLILESASTNQTSMYLCASSLGSEAFFGQGTRLTVV.

Ten or more counts support this clonotype. The rearrangement links TRBV6-5 to TRBJ2-7; D remains unclear. Germline V gives CDR1 MNHEY, CDR2 SVGAGI. This CDR3 comprises 11 residues. V was clipped by 2 bases and J by 6 bases, with 5 bases between them. This CDR3 is CASSYGVEQYF. DNA for the CDR3: TGTGCCAGCAGTTACGGGGTCGAGCAGTACTTC.

This clonotype has a count of ten or more. This chain joins TRBV28 and TRBJ1-5; D perhaps matches TRBD1 (5 bases). This CDR3 has 16 amino acids. The V gene's germline CDR1 is MDHEN and CDR2 SYDVKM. The ends were cut back, 5 bases at V and 5 bases at J, with 19 bases in the middle. The CDR3 DNA is TGTGCCAGCAGTCCGAGCGGGGCAGGGAGGGATCAGCCCCAGCATTTT. Protein product: CASSPSGAGRDQPQHF.

At least ten counts were recorded for this clonotype. The chain links TRBV7-9 to TRBJ1-2; a possible D gene is TRBD1 (5 bases). The CDR3 runs to 15 residues. The V gene's germline CDR1 is SEHNR and CDR2 FQNEAQ (reference sequence). V was trimmed by 4 bases and J by 2 bases, leaving 14 bases between them. The CDR3 DNA reads as TGTGCCAGCAGCTCCGCCCCTGCAGGGAACTATGGCTACACCTTC. As protein: CASSSAPAGNYGYTF. The full variable domain, its missing parts supplied by reference TRBV7-9 and TRBJ1-2, is DTGVSQNPRHKITKRGQNVTFRCDPISEHNRLYWYRQTLGQGPEFLTYFQNEAQLEKSRLLSDRFSAERPKGSFSTLEIQRTEQGDSAMYLCASSSAPAGNYGYTFGSGTRLTVV.

Ten or more counts support this clonotype. The chain employs TRBV28 and TRBJ2-7, with D possibly being TRBD1 (6 bases). The CDR3 spans 15 residues. Between the trimmed V and J ends, which lost 2 bases and 7 bases, there was a span of 18 bases. The germline CDR1 and CDR2 sequences are MDHEN and SYDVKM. The CDR3 nucleotides read TGTGCCAGCAGTTTACCTCCTAGATCCAGGGGAGAGCAGTACTTC. Amino acids: CASSLPPRSRGEQYF. Full variable domain (rest looked up from reference TRBV28 and TRBJ2-7): DVKVTQSSRYLVKRTGEKVFLECVQDMDHENMFWYRQDPGLGLRLIYFSYDVKMKEKGDIPEGYSVSREKKERFSLILESASTNQTSMYLCASSLPPRSRGEQYFGPGTRLTVT.

This clonotype has ten or more counts. This sequence joins TRBV28 and TRBJ1-1; 10 positions match TRBD1. Per germline, CDR1 MDHEN and CDR2 SYDVKM. The CDR3 sequence is 14 residues long. Unmatched junction bases numbered 5, after V lost 6 bases and J lost 4 bases. CDR3 sequence reads: CASSPGTGATEAFF. For the CDR3, the DNA is TGTGCCAGCAGCCCCGGGACAGGGGCCACTGAAGCTTTCTTT.

The chain carries TRBV30 and TRBJ2-7; D gene ambiguous. CDR3 length: 15 amino acids. The germline V gene encodes CDR1 GTSNPN and CDR2 SVGIG (reference sequence). V gave up 0 bases and J gave up 4 bases, with 16 bases separating them. CDR3: CAWSVLRKSLYEQYF. The DNA of the CDR3 is TGTGCCTGGAGTGTACTACGGAAATCGCTTTACGAGCAGTACTTC.

The rearrangement joins TRBV7-9 to TRBJ2-4, with 14 positions matching TRBD2. The CDR3 has 15 residues. From germline, CDR1 is SEHNR and CDR2 FQNEAQ (reference sequence). Germline trimming cut 4 bases from V and 7 bases from J; bases unmatched to any gene: 3. The CDR3 region is CASSYRTSGGNIQYF. The CDR3 DNA reads TGTGCCAGCAGCTACCGGACTAGCGGGGGGAACATTCAGTACTTC.

The sample holds a few counts of this clonotype. The rearrangement joins TRBV18 to TRBJ2-5; 7 positions agree with TRBD1. The V gene's germline CDR1 is KGHSH and CDR2 LQKENI. There are 14 residues in the CDR3. The junction had 6 bases not matched to a gene; V was cut back by 4 bases and J by 4 bases. CDR3 nucleotide sequence: TGTGCCAGCTCACTAGCCGGGACAGCAGAGACCCAGTACTTC. As protein: CASSLAGTAETQYF.

As for this clonotype: A read error may be the cause here, since a much bigger clone is one base away. The chain uses TRBV7-2 and TRBJ1-4, with 8 bases lining up with TRBD1. V lost 3 bases to trimming and J lost 7 bases; unmatched junction nucleotides: 1. This CDR3 is built from 13 residues. Germline CDR1 SGHTA, CDR2 FQGNSA. Here the CDR3 DNA reads TGTGCCAGCAGCTTGGACAGGGTTGAAAAACTGTTTTTT. The encoded protein is CASSLDRVEKLFF.

Remarks on this clonotype: A much larger clonotype is one base distant, so this may be a read error. This likely comes from a read error, as the CDR3 has no conserved phenylalanine or tryptophan at its end. This chain connects TRBV6-1 to TRBJ2-4; 8 bases map to TRBD2. The closer fit of TRBJ2-5 to the DNA end suggests the J call may be wrong. The germline V gene encodes CDR1 MNHNS and CDR2 SASEGT. CDR3 length equals 18 residues. The DNA of the CDR3 is TGTGCCAGCAGTGGAATGTGGAGAAAGCGGGAGTATGAAGAGACCCAGTACCTC. Residues: CASSGMWRKREYEETQYL.

Ten or more counts support this clonotype. The CDR3 loop reads CASRWTDEQYF. The CDR3, as DNA: TGTGCCAGCAGGTGGACAGACGAGCAGTACTTC. The chain uses TRBV2 and TRBJ2-7; perhaps TRBD1 as D (6 bases). The CDR3 is 11 residues long. V lost 6 bases, J lost 5 bases, and 8 bases lay in between. The germline gives CDR1 SNHLY, CDR2 FYNNEI.

This clonotype has only a few counts. The rearrangement links TRBV6-1 to TRBJ2-7, with 8 bases aligning to TRBD2. Germline V gives CDR1 MNHNS, CDR2 SASEGT. The CDR3 spans 15 residues. The trim removed 4 bases at V and 2 bases at J, leaving 7 bases unmatched. The CDR3 loop reads CASSASGGGAYEQYF. In DNA, the CDR3 is TGTGCCAGCAGTGCCTCGGGGGGGGGAGCCTACGAGCAGTACTTC.

This clonotype occurred a few times. This chain connects TRBV6-1 to TRBJ2-7; D gene ambiguous. Germline V gene data show CDR1 as MNHNS and CDR2 as SASEGT. Trimming shortened V by 6 bases and J by 2 bases, and 38 bases separated the two germline ends. The CDR3 extends over 22 amino acids. The CDR3 protein is CASRSSFFLHITMWRPAYEQYF. DNA of the CDR3: TGTGCCAGCAGATCCTCATTTTTCCTCCATATCACTATGTGGAGACCGGCCTACGAGCAGTACTTC.

A note on this clonotype: The CDR3 ends on some other residue instead of the conserved phenylalanine or tryptophan, so this is likely a read error. The chain joins TRBV12-3 or TRBV12-4 to TRBJ2-7, with TRBD1 as a possible D gene (6 bases). The CDR3 extends over 13 amino acids. V shed 5 bases and J shed 2 bases, with 10 bases lying between them. CDR3 coding DNA: TGTGCCAGCAGTCCGACAGGCACCTACGAGCAGTACTCC. Translated: CASSPTGTYEQYS.

The chain uses TRBV7-9 and TRBJ1-4; 12 bases align to TRBD1. The V and J ends lost 5 bases and 8 bases, in that order; junction bases with no gene match: 6. This CDR3 has 15 residues. Germline-derived CDR1 and CDR2 are SEHNR and FQNEAQ (reference sequence). CDR3 sequence reads: CASSEAGTGGEKLFF. The CDR3, as DNA: TGTGCCAGCAGCGAAGCCGGGACAGGGGGCGAAAAACTGTTTTTT.

This clonotype was seen more than once but under ten times. V gene TRBV15 combines with J gene TRBJ2-2; D gene unclear. Between the trimmed V and J ends, which lost 0 bases and 3 bases, there was a span of 2 bases. The CDR3 extends over 13 amino acids. CDR1 is LNHNV and CDR2 is YYDKDF in the germline V gene (reference sequence). The CDR3 loop is CATSRDHTGELFF. As DNA, the CDR3 is TGTGCCACCAGCAGAGACCACACCGGGGAGCTGTTTTTT.

This clonotype was recorded a few times. The chain combines TRBV30 with TRBJ1-4; unclear D gene. The CDR3 sequence is 14 residues long. V was cut by 5 bases and J by 1 base, with 11 bases left in between. The germline gives CDR1 GTSNPN, CDR2 SVGIG (reference sequence). This CDR3 reads CAWAQSVTNEKLFF. The CDR3 bases are TGTGCCTGGGCGCAGAGCGTAACTAATGAAAAACTGTTTTTT.

This clonotype occurred many times. The chain combines TRBV28 with TRBJ2-7, with D hard to call. V was cut by 2 bases and J by 4 bases, with 3 bases left in between. CDR3 length: 11 residues. Germline loops: CDR1 MDHEN, CDR2 SYDVKM. The CDR3 bases are TGTGCCAGCAGTTTACAGTACGAGCAGTACTTC. The encoded protein is CASSLQYEQYF.

This clonotype was counted ten times or more. The rearrangement uses TRBV7-2 and TRBJ1-1, with D hard to call. The CDR3 has 13 amino acids. V lost 2 bases, J lost 3 bases, and 7 bases lay in between. Germline-derived CDR1 and CDR2 are SGHTA and FQGNSA. The CDR3 sequence: CASSLIRDTEAFF. The CDR3 bases are TGTGCCAGCAGCTTAATTCGGGACACTGAAGCTTTCTTT. Looking up the rest from reference TRBV7-2 and TRBJ1-1 gives the full variable domain: GAGVSQSPSNKVTEKGKDVELRCDPISGHTALYWYRQSLGQGLEFLIYFQGNSAPDKSGLPSDRFSAERTGGSVSTLTIQRTQQEDSAVYLCASSLIRDTEAFFGQGTRLTVV.

This clonotype has a handful of counts. The chain couples TRBV12-3 or TRBV12-4 to TRBJ1-3, with 9 bases identical to TRBD1. This CDR3 comprises 16 residues. V lost 6 bases to trimming and J lost 3 bases; unmatched junction nucleotides: 9. The CDR3 spells CASSNRDRVLGNTIYF. The CDR3, as DNA: TGTGCCAGCAGCAACCGGGACAGGGTGCTTGGAAACACCATATATTTT.

This clonotype was recorded many times. The V and J genes are TRBV28 and TRBJ1-5; D is uncertain. This CDR3 region has 15 residues. In germline, CDR1 is MDHEN, CDR2 SYDVKM. V was shortened by 5 bases and J by 2 bases, with 13 bases between the two germline ends. The CDR3 sequence: CASSPLVGGNQPQHF. CDR3 DNA: TGTGCCAGCAGTCCCCTAGTGGGTGGCAATCAGCCCCAGCATTTT.